Shown below are 8 T cell receptor beta chains from a single sample sequenced in a study of T cell responses to AZD1222 COVID-19 vaccine. The method was immunoSEQ multiplex PCR; TCRdb's version includes in-frame clones alone and lacks a portion of them. The sample contains 110,000 to 150,000 clones, about 90% of which appear only once. Sequences were derived from peripheral blood, sampled 28 days after the second AZD1222 dose. The receptors originated from an adult who received the AZD1222 COVID-19 vaccine.

V gene TRBV6-5 combines with J gene TRBJ1-3, with D unresolved. The V end was cut by 2 bases, the J end by 2 bases, with 10 bases between. The germline V gene has CDR1 MNHEY and CDR2 SVGAGI. The CDR3 length is 15 residues. CDR3 bases: TGTGCCAGCAGTTACGCGGCAGCTGCTGGAAACACCATATATTTT. Protein: CASSYAAAAGNTIYF.

The chain couples TRBV7-2 to TRBJ2-3; 7 nucleotides align to TRBD1. The CDR3 spans 18 residues. With 5 bases clipped from V and 2 bases from J, the junction kept 16 bases outside the gene matches. The germline gives CDR1 SGHTA, CDR2 FQGNSA. The CDR3 region is CASSTQRGQGPNTDTQYF. The CDR3 DNA reads as TGTGCCAGCAGCACCCAGAGGGGGCAGGGTCCAAACACAGATACGCAGTATTTT. Filled out from reference TRBV7-2 and TRBJ2-3, the complete variable domain reads GAGVSQSPSNKVTEKGKDVELRCDPISGHTALYWYRQSLGQGLEFLIYFQGNSAPDKSGLPSDRFSAERTGGSVSTLTIQRTQQEDSAVYLCASSTQRGQGPNTDTQYFGPGTRLTVL.

J is TRBJ2-2 and V is TRBV15, with 12 positions matching TRBD2. Losses at the gene ends were 0 bases for V and 4 bases for J; bases not matched to a gene: 3. CDR3 length equals 17 residues. Germline CDR1 reads LNHNV; CDR2 reads YYDKDF (reference sequence). As DNA, the CDR3 is TGTGCCACCAGCAGAGAAGTGACTAGCGGGAGCACCGGGGAGCTGTTTTTT. Encoded protein: CATSREVTSGSTGELFF. Complete variable domain (other parts from reference TRBV15 and TRBJ2-2): DAMVIQNPRYQVTQFGKPVTLSCSQTLNHNVMYWYQQKSSQAPKLLFHYYDKDFNNEADTPDNFQSRRPNTSFCFLDIRSPGLGDTAMYLCATSREVTSGSTGELFFGEGSRLTVL.

The table lists this clone with a count of one. The V gene is TRBV7-9, the J gene TRBJ2-1; D is uncertain. CDR3 length: 17 amino acids. Germline CDR1 is SEHNR and CDR2 is FQNEAQ (reference sequence). V lost 6 bases and J 4 bases, leaving 22 bases between the germline ends. The CDR3 DNA reads as TGTGCCAGCAGTATAGGTTCGTCGACTCCGCTATACAATGAGCAGTTCTTC. Translation gives CASSIGSSTPLYNEQFF. Full variable domain (rest looked up from reference TRBV7-9 and TRBJ2-1): DTGVSQNPRHKITKRGQNVTFRCDPISEHNRLYWYRQTLGQGPEFLTYFQNEAQLEKSRLLSDRFSAERPKGSFSTLEIQRTEQGDSAMYLCASSIGSSTPLYNEQFFGPGTRLTVL.

The chain couples TRBV30 to TRBJ1-3, with a tentative D call TRBD1 (5 bases). Germline V gene sequence: CDR1 GTSNPN, CDR2 SVGIG (reference sequence). CDR3 length: 15 amino acids. Trimming took off 3 bases at V and 4 bases at J, with 16 bases between the two ends. The CDR3 reads CAWSRGQGIGNTIYF. CDR3 DNA: TGTGCCTGGAGCCGAGGGCAGGGAATAGGAAACACCATATATTTT.

The J gene is TRBJ2-7, the V gene TRBV24-1, with 7 positions matching TRBD2. V lost 9 bases, J lost 1 base, and 2 bases stayed unmatched. CDR1 and CDR2 (germline): KGHDR, SFDVKD. CDR3 length equals 12 residues. CDR3 sequence reads: CATGGESYEQYF. The CDR3 DNA follows: TGTGCCACCGGGGGGGAGTCCTACGAGCAGTACTTC.

This clone is a singleton in its sample. This chain uses TRBV19 with TRBJ1-4; D gene uncertain. Germline-derived CDR1 and CDR2 are LNHDA and SQIVND (reference sequence). The length of the CDR3 is 12 residues. The V gene lost 0 bases and the J gene lost 7 bases, with 3 bases spanning the gap. CDR3 sequence: CASSIETEKLFF. CDR3 nucleotide sequence: TGTGCCAGTAGTATAGAGACTGAAAAACTGTTTTTT.

In its sample, this clone was seen a few times. The chain carries TRBV6-2 or TRBV6-3 and TRBJ1-1, with D unresolved. This CDR3 has 14 residues. Germline V gives CDR1 MNHEY, CDR2 SVGEGT. Trimming took 6 bases from V and 2 from J, leaving 13 bases between them. CDR3 protein: CASSPFKPNTEAFF. Here the CDR3 DNA reads TGTGCCAGCAGCCCCTTCAAGCCCAACACTGAAGCTTTCTTT.